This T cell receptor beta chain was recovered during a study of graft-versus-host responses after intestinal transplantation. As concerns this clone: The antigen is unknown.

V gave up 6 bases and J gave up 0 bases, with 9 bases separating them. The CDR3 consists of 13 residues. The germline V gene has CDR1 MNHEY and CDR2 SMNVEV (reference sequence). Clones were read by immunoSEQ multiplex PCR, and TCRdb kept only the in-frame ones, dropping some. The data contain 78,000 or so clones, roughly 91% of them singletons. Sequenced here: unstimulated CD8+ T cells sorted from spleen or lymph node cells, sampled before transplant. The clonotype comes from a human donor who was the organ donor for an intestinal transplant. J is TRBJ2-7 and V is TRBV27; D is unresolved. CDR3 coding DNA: TGTGCCAGCAGCCCCGGCGTCTCCTACGAGCAGTACTTC. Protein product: CASSPGVSYEQYF.